This entry features one T cell receptor beta chain sequence. No antigen is known for it. The PCR contained 60 Vbeta and 13 Jbeta primers. Assay used: immunoSEQ multiplex PCR; TCRdb lists only in-frame clones, some missing. The table has about 150,000 clones, around 79% seen once. The data were taken from a study of cytomegalovirus exposure and HLA in healthy donors. Study context: Genotyping of roughly 400 donors showed that about 83% belonged to the Caucasian-associated ancestry cluster. Whole-study results and caveats: Segments of the TCR beta V type were, in most cases, productive about 90% or about 30% of the time in an earlier analysis. Exclusion applied to some V segments, including TRBV6-2 and TRBV6-3, as they were indistinguishable. Most CMV-associated TCR beta chains appeared HLA-restricted in a later analysis.

V lost 3 bases to trimming and J lost 5 bases; unmatched junction nucleotides: 3. The CDR3 consists of 14 residues. Germline loops: CDR1 KGHSH, CDR2 LQKENI. Sequenced sample: PBMCs. This chain joins TRBV18 and TRBJ1-1; 10 bases are a match to TRBD1. This clonotype was sampled from a woman in her 30s in good health and CMV-seronegative. The CDR3 DNA sequence: TGTGCCAGCTCACCCGACAGGGGGCGTACTGAAGCTTTCTTT. Encoded protein: CASSPDRGRTEAFF.